This T cell receptor (beta chain) was captured in a study of blood T cells in healthy people across ages. Germline CDR1 is KGHDR and CDR2 is SFDVKD. J was trimmed by 14 bases and V by 4 bases; bases with no gene match: 3. This CDR3 has 12 amino acids. A second PCR, run for about 7 to 11 cycles, used a sample-barcoded 5' primer plus a J-beta primer mix. Via MiXCR, TCRdb re-called the 5' RACE reads, giving one row per CDR3 protein. The data hold about 1.4 million distinct CDR3 sequences, with roughly 59% observed a single time. The clonotype originates from a man between 18 and 29 years old in good health. Sequencing was carried out using blood. The chain links TRBV24-1 to TRBJ2-1, with 11 bases fitting TRBD2. CDR3 residues: CATSDISGGEFF. The CDR3 nucleotides are TGTGCCACCAGTGACATTAGCGGGGGGGAGTTCTTC.